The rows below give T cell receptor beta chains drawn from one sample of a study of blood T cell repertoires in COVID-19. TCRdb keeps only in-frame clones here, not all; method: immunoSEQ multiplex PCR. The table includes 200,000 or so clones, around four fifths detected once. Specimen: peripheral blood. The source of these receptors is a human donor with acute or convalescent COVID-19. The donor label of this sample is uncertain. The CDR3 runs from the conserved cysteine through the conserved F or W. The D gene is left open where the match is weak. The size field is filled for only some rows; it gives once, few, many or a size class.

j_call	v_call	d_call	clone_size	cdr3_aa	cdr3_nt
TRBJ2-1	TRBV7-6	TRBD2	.	CASSPGTSGLSSYNEQFF	TGTGCCAGCAGCCCTGGGACTAGCGGGTTGAGCTCCTACAATGAGCAGTTCTTC
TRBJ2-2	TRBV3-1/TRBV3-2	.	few	CASSPVLGGTGELFF	TGTGCCAGCAGCCCAGTTCTGGGGGGCACCGGGGAGCTGTTTTTT
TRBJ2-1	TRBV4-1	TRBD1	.	CASSQEGGASYNEQFF	TGCGCCAGCAGCCAAGAAGGGGGCGCATCCTACAATGAGCAGTTCTTC
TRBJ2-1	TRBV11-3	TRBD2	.	CASSLDPSGREFF	TGTGCCAGCAGCTTAGACCCCTCAGGGAGGGAGTTCTTC
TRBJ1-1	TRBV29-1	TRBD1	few	CSGRTGNTEAFF	TGCAGCGGAAGGACAGGGAACACTGAAGCTTTCTTT
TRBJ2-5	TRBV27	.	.	CASSFSGRTVETQYF	TGTGCCAGCAGTTTCTCCGGGCGGACAGTGGAGACCCAGTACTTC
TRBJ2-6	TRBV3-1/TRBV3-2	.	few	CASSQDPGAGANVLTF	TGTGCCAGCAGCCAAGATCCCGGGGCTGGGGCCAACGTCCTGACTTTC
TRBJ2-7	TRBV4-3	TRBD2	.	CASSQDNLGTGGSYEQYF	TGCGCCAGCAGCCAAGATAATCTAGGGACGGGGGGATCCTACGAGCAGTACTTC
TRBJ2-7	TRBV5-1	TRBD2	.	CASRVSGGYEQYF	TGCGCCAGCAGGGTTAGCGGGGGGTACGAGCAGTACTTC
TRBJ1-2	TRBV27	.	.	CASSLTSGDYGYTF	TGTGCCAGCAGTTTAACGAGCGGGGACTATGGCTACACCTTC
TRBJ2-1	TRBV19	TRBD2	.	CASSIEASGRIYNEQFF	TGTGCCAGTAGTATAGAGGCTAGCGGGAGGATCTACAATGAGCAGTTCTTC
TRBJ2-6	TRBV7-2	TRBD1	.	CASSTGGQGGSGANVLTF	TGTGCCAGCAGCACGGGGGGACAGGGGGGCTCTGGGGCCAACGTCCTGACTTTC
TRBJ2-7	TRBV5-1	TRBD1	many	CASSPDRGNEQYF	TGCGCCAGCAGCCCCGACAGGGGCAACGAGCAGTACTTC
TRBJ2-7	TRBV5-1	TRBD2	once	CASSWRTSGSGEQYF	TGCGCCAGCAGCTGGCGGACTAGCGGGAGTGGCGAGCAGTACTTC
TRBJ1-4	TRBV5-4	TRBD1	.	CASSQGQAVATNEKLFF	TGTGCCAGCAGCCAGGGACAGGCCGTTGCAACTAATGAAAAACTGTTTTTT
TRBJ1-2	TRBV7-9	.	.	CASSLRETDHYGYTF	TGTGCCAGCAGCTTACGCGAGACAGATCACTATGGCTACACCTTC
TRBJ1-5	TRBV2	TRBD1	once	CASSEIDRVEDQPQHF	TGTGCCAGCAGTGAAATAGACAGGGTGGAAGATCAGCCCCAGCATTTT
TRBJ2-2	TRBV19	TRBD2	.	CASSIVTSGRAGELFF	TGTGCCAGTAGTATAGTCACTAGCGGGAGGGCCGGGGAGCTGTTTTTT
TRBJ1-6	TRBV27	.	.	CASSLEGRVSPLHF	TGTGCCAGCAGTTTAGAGGGTAGGGTTTCACCCCTCCACTTT
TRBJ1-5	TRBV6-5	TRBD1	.	CASSWDRADQPQHF	TGTGCCAGCAGTTGGGACAGGGCAGATCAGCCCCAGCATTTT
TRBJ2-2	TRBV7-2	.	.	CASSFSRGAANTGELFF	TGTGCCAGCAGCTTTTCTCGGGGGGCCGCGAACACCGGGGAGCTGTTTTTT
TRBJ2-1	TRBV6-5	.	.	CAAGGQDRNEQFF	TGTGCCGCAGGGGGGCAGGACCGCAATGAGCAGTTCTTC
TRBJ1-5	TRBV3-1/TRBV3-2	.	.	CASSQGGASNQPQHF	TGTGCCAGCAGCCAAGGGGGAGCGAGCAATCAGCCCCAGCATTTT
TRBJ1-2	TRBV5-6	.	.	CASSQRSILSNYGYTF	TGTGCCAGCTCGCAGCGGTCAATCTTGTCTAACTATGGCTACACCTTC
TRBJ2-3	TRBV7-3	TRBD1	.	CASSTRTGTDTQYF	TGTGCCAGCAGCACTCGGACAGGGACAGATACGCAGTATTTT
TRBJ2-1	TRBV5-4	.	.	CASSLNSDPYNEQFF	TGTGCCAGCAGCTTGAATAGCGATCCCTACAATGAGCAGTTCTTC
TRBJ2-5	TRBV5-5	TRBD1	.	CASSPGQSWETQYF	TGTGCCAGCAGCCCGGGACAGTCCTGGGAGACCCAGTACTTC
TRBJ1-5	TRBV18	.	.	CASSPSGQTNQPQHF	TGTGCCAGCTCACCCTCCGGACAGACCAATCAGCCCCAGCATTTT
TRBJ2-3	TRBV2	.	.	CASREMGSADTQYF	TGTGCCAGCAGGGAGATGGGGAGCGCAGATACGCAGTATTTT
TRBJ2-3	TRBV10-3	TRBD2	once	CAIRGGLAGDTQYF	TGTGCCATCAGGGGGGGACTAGCAGGAGATACGCAGTATTTT
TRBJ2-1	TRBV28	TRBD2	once	CASSSGTSGGDNEQFF	TGTGCCAGCAGCTCCGGGACTAGCGGGGGGGACAATGAGCAGTTCTTC
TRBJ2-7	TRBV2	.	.	CASRYRESGEQYF	TGTGCCAGCAGGTACCGGGAGTCGGGAGAGCAGTACTTC
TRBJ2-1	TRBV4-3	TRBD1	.	CASSQGDRGYYNEQFF	TGCGCCAGCAGCCAAGGGGACAGGGGATACTACAATGAGCAGTTCTTC
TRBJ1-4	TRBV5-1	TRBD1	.	CASSLGTGSNEKLFF	TGCGCCAGCAGCTTGGGGACAGGGTCTAATGAAAAACTGTTTTTT
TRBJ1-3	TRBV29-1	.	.	CSGASGNTIYF	TGCAGCGGGGCTTCTGGAAACACCATATATTTT
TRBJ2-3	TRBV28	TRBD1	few	CASSPRTGGLGEHTDTQYF	TGTGCCAGCAGTCCTCGGACAGGGGGCTTAGGGGAGCACACAGATACGCAGTATTTT
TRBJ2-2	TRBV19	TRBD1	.	CASSSGTGGTGELFF	TGTGCCAGCAGCTCCGGGACAGGGGGTACCGGGGAGCTGTTTTTT
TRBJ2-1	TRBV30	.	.	CAWSVNTLSYNEQFF	TGTGCCTGGAGTGTAAATACATTATCCTACAATGAGCAGTTCTTC
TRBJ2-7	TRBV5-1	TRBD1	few	CASSLRTGAYEQYF	TGCGCCAGCAGCTTAAGGACAGGGGCCTACGAGCAGTACTTC
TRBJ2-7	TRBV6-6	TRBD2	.	CASSYSFLAGSPLYF	TGTGCCAGCAGTTACTCGTTTCTAGCGGGATCGCCACTGTACTTC
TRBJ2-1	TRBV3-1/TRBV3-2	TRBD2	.	CASSPGLAANNEQFF	TGTGCCAGCAGCCCCGGACTAGCGGCCAACAATGAGCAGTTCTTC
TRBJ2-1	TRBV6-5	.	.	CASSYSSSGAYNEQFF	TGTGCCAGCAGTTACTCCTCGAGCGGAGCCTACAATGAGCAGTTCTTC
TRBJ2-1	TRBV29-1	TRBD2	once	CSVWTSLSYNEQFF	TGCAGCGTTTGGACTAGCCTCTCCTACAATGAGCAGTTCTTC
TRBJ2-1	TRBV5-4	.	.	CASRRSSYNEQFF	TGTGCCAGCAGAAGGAGCTCCTACAATGAGCAGTTCTTC
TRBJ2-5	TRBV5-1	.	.	CASSFGGIKPETQYF	TGCGCCAGCAGCTTCGGCGGGATAAAGCCAGAGACCCAGTACTTC
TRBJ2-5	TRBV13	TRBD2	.	CASSLAGLAGVETQYF	TGTGCCAGCAGCTTAGCGGGACTAGCGGGAGTAGAGACCCAGTACTTC
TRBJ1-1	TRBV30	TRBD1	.	CAWRQGANTEAFF	TGTGCCTGGCGACAGGGGGCGAACACTGAAGCTTTCTTT
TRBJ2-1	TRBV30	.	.	CAGKSGSYNEQFF	TGTGCCGGAAAAAGCGGTTCCTACAATGAGCAGTTCTTC
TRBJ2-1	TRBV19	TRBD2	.	CASSLAGNYNEQFF	TGTGCCAGTAGTCTAGCGGGAAATTACAATGAGCAGTTCTTC
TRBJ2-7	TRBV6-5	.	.	CASLSQGSYEQYF	TGTGCCAGCCTCTCACAGGGTTCCTACGAGCAGTACTTC
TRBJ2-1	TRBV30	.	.	CAWSGTGSYNEQFF	TGTGCCTGGAGTGGAACGGGGTCATACAATGAGCAGTTCTTC
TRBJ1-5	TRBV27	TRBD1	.	CASSSRRDRGLNQPQHF	TGTGCCAGCAGTTCTCGAAGGGACAGGGGGTTGAATCAGCCCCAGCATTTT
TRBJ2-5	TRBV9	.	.	CASTKRGSSTETQYF	TGTGCCAGCACTAAAAGAGGGTCCAGCACAGAGACCCAGTACTTC
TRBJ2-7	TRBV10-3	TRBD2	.	CAISERSGDSHEQYF	TGTGCCATCAGTGAGAGGAGCGGGGATTCCCACGAGCAGTACTTC